A selection of T cell receptor beta chains follows, all from one sample in a study of CD8 T cells in ankylosing spondylitis. TCRdb reprocessed the 5' RACE reads via MiXCR and lists one record per CDR3 protein. The sample lists over 600,000 distinct CDR3 sequences, under 20% seen once, with approximately 18% in the top ten. Sequenced input: blood, either unsorted or a sorted T cell fraction (not recorded which). Receptors originate from a male donor with ankylosing spondylitis. CDR3s include the opening cysteine and the closing phenylalanine or tryptophan.

j_call v_call cdr3_aa
TRBJ2-7 TRBV5-1 CASRGQLPDSSGSARGYEQYF
TRBJ2-2 TRBV4-1 CASGSSFVSTGELFF
TRBJ1-1 TRBV7-9 CASSLRSGGVGTEAFF
TRBJ2-5 TRBV7-2 CASSAHETQYF
TRBJ2-4 TRBV20-1 CSAGSGLGGRNIQYF
TRBJ2-3 TRBV5-1 CASSRFDTQYF
TRBJ2-2 TRBV5-1 CASSPGLASGELFF
TRBJ2-1 TRBV5-6 CASSLVPPYNEQFF
TRBJ1-2 TRBV9 CASSVGGQGMYGYTF
TRBJ2-7 TRBV7-9 CASSLALSYGHEQYF
TRBJ2-5 TRBV20-1 CSAGGGVKETQYF
TRBJ2-1 TRBV12-3/TRBV12-4 CASSLGGGQGRSEQFF
TRBJ2-1 TRBV12-3/TRBV12-4 CASSPPGGAYNEQFF
TRBJ2-1 TRBV11-2 CASSVGQGRDEQFF
TRBJ1-2 TRBV7-2 CASSTRQVLGGYTF
TRBJ2-7 TRBV5-1 CASSLGPGGASYEQYF
TRBJ1-2 TRBV12-3/TRBV12-4 CASSLRWRINGYTF
TRBJ2-3 TRBV12-3/TRBV12-4 CASSMDSLGTDTQYF
TRBJ2-7 TRBV2 CASSEAQGEISYEQYF
TRBJ2-1 TRBV29-1 CSGEVGLNEQFF
TRBJ1-4 TRBV7-8 CASTRGVATNEKLFF
TRBJ2-1 TRBV3-1 CASSPWTGGWGEQFF
TRBJ2-3 TRBV16 CASSPPGLLRHTDTQYF
TRBJ2-1 TRBV7-2 CASSLALGSQQFF
TRBJ2-5 TRBV2 CASSERDSQETQYF
TRBJ2-7 TRBV27 CASSSEAGASSYEQYF
TRBJ2-7 TRBV21-1 CASKYGAPTYEQYF
TRBJ2-7 TRBV6-5 CASSHRVGSGYEQYF
TRBJ1-1 TRBV20-1 CSAPRGGWDTEAFF
TRBJ2-1 TRBV20-1 CSAFVSLAQSSYNEQFF
TRBJ2-1 TRBV24-1 CATRGSGDNEQFF
TRBJ2-7 TRBV12-3/TRBV12-4 CASTPGGASYYEQYF
TRBJ2-2 TRBV28 CASRLPGTGDTGELFF
TRBJ2-3 TRBV6-1 CASSEFEISTDTQYF
TRBJ2-1 TRBV25-1 CASSEASGSLNEQFF
TRBJ1-1 TRBV28 CASSYLKNEAFF
TRBJ2-7 TRBV7-8 CASSLQGTGPREQYF
TRBJ2-7 TRBV12-3/TRBV12-4 CASSYRDFRGFPYF
TRBJ2-5 TRBV5-1 CASSLHKLAGHETQYF
TRBJ1-5 TRBV20-1 CSARTGEIQPQHF
TRBJ2-1 TRBV14 CASSQKDSQDVYNEQFF
TRBJ1-5 TRBV5-5 CASSPGTDHQPQHF
TRBJ2-7 TRBV5-5 CASSLRGEGTGYEQYF
TRBJ2-5 TRBV5-6 CASSFGTGDSETQYF
TRBJ1-2 TRBV9 CASSPTGLDGYTF
TRBJ1-5 TRBV3-1 CASSQFQGNQPQHF
TRBJ2-1 TRBV24-1 CATSDLGTPNYNEQFF
TRBJ2-3 TRBV20-1 CSVRPELPAFTQYF
TRBJ2-7 TRBV28 CASIMTGGSYEQYF
TRBJ2-7 TRBV28 CASSFFRTGHSYEQYF
TRBJ2-7 TRBV6-2/TRBV6-3 CASSYSGTGSPEQYF
TRBJ2-3 TRBV20-1 CSARDLKGQAADTQYF
TRBJ1-1 TRBV15 CATSRDNGNTEAFF